The 15 T cell receptor beta chains listed next were all sequenced from one sample in a study of spatial heterogeneity in lung cancer. A single record per CDR3 protein comes from TCRdb applying MiXCR to the 5' RACE reads. The data show 2,000 or so distinct CDR3 sequences, approximately 8.9% seen once. Points from the study as a whole: Mutation counts in tumors were tracked by counts of expanded intratumoral alpha and beta TCRs.

For these receptors, no antigen is known. Time point meaning: sample taken at primary tumor resection. The material was lung tumor tissue, obtained at surgery. Receptors were obtained from a male donor with early-stage non-small cell lung cancer.

By share of the sample, this clonotype is medium-sized. The chain links TRBV10-3 to TRBJ2-5, with 8 bases matching TRBD1. Looked up from germline, CDR1 is ENHRY and CDR2 is SYGVKD. The CDR3 has 15 amino acids. Unmatched junction bases numbered 7, after V lost 2 bases and J lost 5 bases. The CDR3 loop is CAISERDRGSETQYF. CDR3 nucleotide sequence: TGTGCCATCAGTGAGCGAGACAGGGGTTCGGAGACCCAGTACTTC.

This clonotype is labeled medium-sized (0.01 to 0.1%). This rearrangement joins TRBV5-6 to TRBJ2-2; D is possibly TRBD2 (6 bases). V lost 4 bases to trimming and J lost 0 bases, with 13 bases between them. Germline CDR1 SGHDT, CDR2 YYEEEE. The CDR3 has 16 amino acids. The CDR3 region has the DNA TGTGCCAGCAGCGCCTCCGGGACTGCGAACACCGGGGAGCTGTTTTTT. Protein: CASSASGTANTGELFF.

This clonotype is judged medium-sized. The rearrangement uses TRBV5-4 and TRBJ2-1; D tentatively fits TRBD1 or TRBD2 (5 bases each). Trimming cost V 9 bases and J 4 bases, with 17 bases left between them. CDR3 length equals 14 residues. Germline lookup yields CDR1 SGHNT and CDR2 YYREEE (reference sequence). The CDR3 protein is CAMRLGVGYNEQFF. CDR3 bases: TGTGCCATGCGCTTGGGGGTGGGTTACAATGAGCAGTTCTTC.

This clonotype was seen at least ten times. The rearrangement joins TRBV9 to TRBJ2-2, with 10 bases matching TRBD1. V lost 1 base, J lost 6 bases, and 9 bases stayed unmatched. This CDR3 is 17 amino acids long. Germline CDR1 SGDLS, CDR2 YYNGEE. The CDR3 DNA sequence: TGTGCCAGCAGCGTAAGAGTCGGGACAGGGGACGCCGGGGAGCTGTTTTTT. Translation gives CASSVRVGTGDAGELFF.

This clonotype is medium-sized within its sample. V and J are TRBV18 and TRBJ2-7; a possible D gene is TRBD2 (6 bases). The germline V gene encodes CDR1 KGHSH and CDR2 LQKENI. Trimming left V 6 bases short and J 5 bases short, with 17 bases between. The CDR3 sequence is 14 residues long. As DNA, the CDR3 is TGTGCCAGCTCCCCTACAGCGGGTATGAACGAGCAGTACTTC. Protein: CASSPTAGMNEQYF.

In its sample, this clonotype is medium-sized. This chain connects TRBV6-5 to TRBJ1-2; D might be TRBD1 (6 bases). V was trimmed by 4 bases and J by 0 bases, leaving 12 bases between them. CDR3 length: 15 residues. Germline-derived CDR1 and CDR2 are MNHEY and SVGAGI. The CDR3 nucleotides read TGTGCCAGCAGTTCCCCGACAGGTGCTAACTATGGCTACACCTTC. It is translated as CASSSPTGANYGYTF.

This clonotype was found many times. This chain links TRBV20-1 with TRBJ1-2; 10 bases align to TRBD1. J lost 3 bases, V lost 7 bases, and 14 bases had no gene match. Germline V CDR1 and CDR2: DFQATT, SNEGSKA (reference sequence). The CDR3 covers 16 residues. CDR3 sequence reads: CSVPPPRTGGDYGYTF. The CDR3 DNA sequence: TGCAGTGTCCCACCCCCACGGACAGGGGGAGACTATGGCTACACCTTC.

This clonotype is medium-sized. The chain carries TRBV12-3 or TRBV12-4 and TRBJ2-5; 15 nucleotides align to TRBD2. This CDR3 region has 15 residues. Trimming at V came to 7 bases and at J to 5 bases, leaving 5 bases not matched to a gene. The CDR3 DNA is TGTGCCAGCACCCTCGGACTAGCGGGGGGGGAGACCCAGTACTTC. Translating gives CASTLGLAGGETQYF.

Sample share makes this clonotype large. This chain connects TRBV18 to TRBJ2-1, with 7 positions matching TRBD1. V trimming: 7 bases; J trimming: 7 bases; junction bases outside the gene matches: 7. Germline CDR1 is KGHSH and CDR2 is LQKENI. The CDR3 length is 13 residues. CDR3 DNA: TGTGCCAGCTTCCCGGACAGGTTGAATGAGCAGTTCTTC. Residues: CASFPDRLNEQFF.

This clonotype is medium-sized by share. This chain links TRBV7-2 with TRBJ1-2; 7 nucleotides align to TRBD1. CDR1 and CDR2 (germline): SGHTA, FQGNSA. J gave up 8 bases and V 2 bases, and 11 bases lay outside the gene matches. This CDR3 has 15 residues. CDR3 sequence: CASSLPWAGGTGYTF. DNA for the CDR3: TGTGCCAGCAGCTTACCCTGGGCAGGGGGGACGGGCTACACCTTC.

This clonotype rates as medium-sized (0.01 to 0.1%). The CDR3 sequence is CASTRTGELFF. DNA of the CDR3: TGTGCCAGCACCCGGACCGGGGAGCTGTTTTTT. The V gene is TRBV2, the J gene TRBJ2-2, with D unclear. V was trimmed by 7 bases and J by 5 bases, leaving 5 bases between them. Germline V gene data show CDR1 as SNHLY and CDR2 as FYNNEI. This CDR3 comprises 11 residues.

This clonotype is labeled as medium-sized. The CDR3 nucleotides read TGTGCCAGCAGCCCGCAGAGCTCTGGAAACACCATATATTTT. As protein: CASSPQSSGNTIYF. V gene TRBV7-2 combines with J gene TRBJ1-3, with D unclear. V was trimmed by 5 bases and J by 0 bases, leaving 8 bases between them. This CDR3 has 14 amino acids. The V gene's germline CDR1 is SGHTA and CDR2 FQGNSA.

This clonotype is deemed medium-sized. The chain is built from TRBV3-2 and TRBJ2-7; TRBD2 reflects the table's D call only, with no check against the DNA. TRBV3-2 represents a pseudogene. The CDR3 is 15 residues long. CDR3 nucleotides: TGTGCCAGCAGCCAAGAACCCTCCAGACATTGGGAGCAGTACTTC. Translation: CASSQEPSRHWEQYF.

This clonotype is medium-sized by share. The rearrangement links TRBV20-1 to TRBJ1-1; D may be TRBD1 (6 bases). The V gene's germline CDR1 is DFQATT and CDR2 SNEGSKA (reference sequence). CDR3 length: 10 amino acids. Trimming pared 6 bases from V and 7 bases from J, leaving 9 bases between. The CDR3 DNA is TGCAGTGCAGAGGACAGTGAAGCTTTCTTT. It is translated as CSAEDSEAFF.

This clonotype is medium-sized. The chain joins TRBV3-1 to TRBJ2-6; D gene uncertain. This CDR3 is 14 amino acids long. V was cut by 3 bases and J by 0 bases, with 3 bases left in between. CDR1 LGHDT and CDR2 YNNKEL come from the germline V gene (reference sequence). In nucleotides, the CDR3 is TGTGCCAGCAGCCAGGCCTCTGGGGCCAACGTCCTGACTTTC. Residues: CASSQASGANVLTF.